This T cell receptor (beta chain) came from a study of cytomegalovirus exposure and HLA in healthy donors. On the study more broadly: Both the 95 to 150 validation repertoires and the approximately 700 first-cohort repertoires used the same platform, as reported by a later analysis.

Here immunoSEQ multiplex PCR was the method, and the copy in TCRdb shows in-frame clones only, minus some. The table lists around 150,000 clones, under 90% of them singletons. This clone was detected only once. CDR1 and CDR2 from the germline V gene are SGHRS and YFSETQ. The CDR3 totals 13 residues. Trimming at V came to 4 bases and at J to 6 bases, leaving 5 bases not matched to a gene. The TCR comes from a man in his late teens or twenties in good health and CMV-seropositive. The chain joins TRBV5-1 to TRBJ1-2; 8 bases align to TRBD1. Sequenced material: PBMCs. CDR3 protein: CASSPGQADGYTF. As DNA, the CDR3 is TGCGCCAGCAGCCCGGGACAGGCGGATGGCTACACCTTC.